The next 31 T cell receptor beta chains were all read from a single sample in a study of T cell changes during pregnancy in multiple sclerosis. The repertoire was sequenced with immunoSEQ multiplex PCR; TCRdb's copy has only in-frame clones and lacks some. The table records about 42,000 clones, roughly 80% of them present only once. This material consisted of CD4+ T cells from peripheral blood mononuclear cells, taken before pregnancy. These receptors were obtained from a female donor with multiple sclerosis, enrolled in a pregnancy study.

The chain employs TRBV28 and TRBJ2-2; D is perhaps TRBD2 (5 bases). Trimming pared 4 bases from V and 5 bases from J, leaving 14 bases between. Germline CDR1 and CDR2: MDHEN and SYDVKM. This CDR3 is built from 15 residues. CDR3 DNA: TGTGCCAGCAGTTCGGGATCTTCTCGGACCGGGGAGCTGTTTTTT. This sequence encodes CASSSGSSRTGELFF.

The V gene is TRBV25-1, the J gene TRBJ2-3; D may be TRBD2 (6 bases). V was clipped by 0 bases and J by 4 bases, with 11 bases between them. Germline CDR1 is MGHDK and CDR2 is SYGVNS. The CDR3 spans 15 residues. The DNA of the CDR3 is TGTGCCAGCAGTGAATATCGGGGACTGGCAGATACGCAGTATTTT. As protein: CASSEYRGLADTQYF. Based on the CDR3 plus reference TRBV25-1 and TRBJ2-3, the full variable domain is EADIYQTPRYLVIGTGKKITLECSQTMGHDKMYWYQQDPGMELHLIHYSYGVNSTEKGDLSSESTVSRIRTEHFPLTLESARPSHTSQYLCASSEYRGLADTQYFGPGTRLTVL.

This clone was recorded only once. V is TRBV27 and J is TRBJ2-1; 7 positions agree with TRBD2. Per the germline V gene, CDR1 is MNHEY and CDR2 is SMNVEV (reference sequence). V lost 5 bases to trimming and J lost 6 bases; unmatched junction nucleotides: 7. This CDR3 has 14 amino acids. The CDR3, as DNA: TGTGCCAGCAGTATCCTGACTAGCATCAATGAGCAGTTCTTC. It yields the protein CASSILTSINEQFF.

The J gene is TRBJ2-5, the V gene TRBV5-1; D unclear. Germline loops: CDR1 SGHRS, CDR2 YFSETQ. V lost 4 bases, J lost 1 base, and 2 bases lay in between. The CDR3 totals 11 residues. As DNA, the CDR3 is TGCGCCAGCAGCCTCCAAGAGACCCAGTACTTC. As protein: CASSLQETQYF.

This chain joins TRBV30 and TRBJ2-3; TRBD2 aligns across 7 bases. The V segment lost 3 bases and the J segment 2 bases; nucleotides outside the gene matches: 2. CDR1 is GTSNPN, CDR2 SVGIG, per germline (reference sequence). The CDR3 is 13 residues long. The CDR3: CAWRRENTDTQYF. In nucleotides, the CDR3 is TGTGCCTGGAGGCGGGAGAACACAGATACGCAGTATTTT.

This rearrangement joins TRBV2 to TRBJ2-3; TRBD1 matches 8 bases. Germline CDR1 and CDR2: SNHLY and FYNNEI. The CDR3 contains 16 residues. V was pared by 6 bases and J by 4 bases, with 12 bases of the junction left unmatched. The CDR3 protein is CASRRPQGARPDTQYF. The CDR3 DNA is TGTGCCAGCAGGAGGCCCCAGGGGGCTCGGCCAGATACGCAGTATTTT.

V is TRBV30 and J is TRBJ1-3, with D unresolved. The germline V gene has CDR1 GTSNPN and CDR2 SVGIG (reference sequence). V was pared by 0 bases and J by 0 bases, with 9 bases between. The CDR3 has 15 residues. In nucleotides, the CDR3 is TGTGCCTGGAGTGTAGCCTCAAGCTCTGGAAACACCATATATTTT. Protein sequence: CAWSVASSSGNTIYF.

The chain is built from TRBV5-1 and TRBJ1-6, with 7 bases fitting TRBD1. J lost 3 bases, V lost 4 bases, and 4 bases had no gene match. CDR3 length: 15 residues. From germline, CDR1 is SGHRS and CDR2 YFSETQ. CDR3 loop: CASSNGTVYNSPLHF. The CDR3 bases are TGCGCCAGCAGCAACGGGACAGTCTATAATTCACCCCTCCACTTT.

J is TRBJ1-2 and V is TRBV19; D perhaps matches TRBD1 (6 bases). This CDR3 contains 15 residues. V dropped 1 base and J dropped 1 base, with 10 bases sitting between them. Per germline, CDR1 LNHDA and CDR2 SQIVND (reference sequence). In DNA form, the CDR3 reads TGTGCCAGTAGTATAGCCTCGACAGGTAACTATGGCTACACCTTC. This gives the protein CASSIASTGNYGYTF.

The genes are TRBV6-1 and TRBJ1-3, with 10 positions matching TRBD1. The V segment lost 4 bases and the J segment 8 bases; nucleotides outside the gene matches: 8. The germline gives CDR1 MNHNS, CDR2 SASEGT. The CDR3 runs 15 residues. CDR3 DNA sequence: TGTGCCAGCAGTGCCCAGACAGGGGGCACGGACACCATATATTTT. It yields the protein CASSAQTGGTDTIYF.

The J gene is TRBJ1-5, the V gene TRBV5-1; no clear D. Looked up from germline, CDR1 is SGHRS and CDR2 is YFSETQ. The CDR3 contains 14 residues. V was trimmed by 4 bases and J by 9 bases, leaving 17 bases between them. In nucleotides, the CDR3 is TGCGCCAGCAGCCCCTCTGCCGCCACAAGGCCCCAGCATTTT. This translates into CASSPSAATRPQHF.

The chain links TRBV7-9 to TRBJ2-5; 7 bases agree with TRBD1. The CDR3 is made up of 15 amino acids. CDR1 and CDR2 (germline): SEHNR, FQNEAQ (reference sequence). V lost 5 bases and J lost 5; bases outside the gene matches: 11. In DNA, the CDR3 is TGTGCCAGCAGCGCTCCCGACAGGGTAGGGGAGACCCAGTACTTC. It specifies CASSAPDRVGETQYF. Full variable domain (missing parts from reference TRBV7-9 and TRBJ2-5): DTGVSQNPRHKITKRGQNVTFRCDPISEHNRLYWYRQTLGQGPEFLTYFQNEAQLEKSRLLSDRFSAERPKGSFSTLEIQRTEQGDSAMYLCASSAPDRVGETQYFGPGTRLLVL.

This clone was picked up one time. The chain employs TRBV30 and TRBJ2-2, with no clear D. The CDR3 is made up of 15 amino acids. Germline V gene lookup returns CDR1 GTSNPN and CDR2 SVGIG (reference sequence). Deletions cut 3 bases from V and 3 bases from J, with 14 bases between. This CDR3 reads CAWSSPPSYTGELFF. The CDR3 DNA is TGTGCCTGGAGCTCCCCTCCCTCTTACACCGGGGAGCTGTTTTTT.

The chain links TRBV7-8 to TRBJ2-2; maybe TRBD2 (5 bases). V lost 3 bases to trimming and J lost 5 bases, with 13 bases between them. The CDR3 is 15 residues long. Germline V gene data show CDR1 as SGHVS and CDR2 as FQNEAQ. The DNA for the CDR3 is TGTGCCAGCAGCTTGCTGCCAACTAGGACCGGGGAGCTGTTTTTT. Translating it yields CASSLLPTRTGELFF.

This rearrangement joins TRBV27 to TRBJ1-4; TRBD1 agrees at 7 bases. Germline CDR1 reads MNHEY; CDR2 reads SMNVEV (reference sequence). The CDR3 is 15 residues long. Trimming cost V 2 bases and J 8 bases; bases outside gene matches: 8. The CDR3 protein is CASSLQGGSNEKLFF. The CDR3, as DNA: TGTGCCAGCAGTTTACAAGGGGGCTCAAACGAAAAACTGTTTTTT.

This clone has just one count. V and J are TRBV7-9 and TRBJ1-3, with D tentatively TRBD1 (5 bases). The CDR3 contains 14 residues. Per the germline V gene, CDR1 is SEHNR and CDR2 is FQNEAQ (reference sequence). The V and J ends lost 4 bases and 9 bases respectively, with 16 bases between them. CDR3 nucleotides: TGTGCCAGCAGCTACGGGCCACAGGATTTCACCATATATTTT. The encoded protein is CASSYGPQDFTIYF.

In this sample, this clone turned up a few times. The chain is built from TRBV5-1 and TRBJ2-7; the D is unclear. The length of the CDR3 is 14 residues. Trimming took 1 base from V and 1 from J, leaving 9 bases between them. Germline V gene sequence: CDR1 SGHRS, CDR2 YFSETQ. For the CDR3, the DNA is TGCGCCAGCAGCTTGTTGTACGGGTCCTACGAGCAGTACTTC. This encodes CASSLLYGSYEQYF.

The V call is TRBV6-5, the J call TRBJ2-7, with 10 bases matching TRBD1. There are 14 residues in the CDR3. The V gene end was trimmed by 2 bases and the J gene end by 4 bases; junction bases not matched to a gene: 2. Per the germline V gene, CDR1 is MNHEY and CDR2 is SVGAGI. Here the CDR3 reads CASSYMGQGYEQYF. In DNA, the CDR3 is TGTGCCAGCAGTTACATGGGACAGGGGTACGAGCAGTACTTC.

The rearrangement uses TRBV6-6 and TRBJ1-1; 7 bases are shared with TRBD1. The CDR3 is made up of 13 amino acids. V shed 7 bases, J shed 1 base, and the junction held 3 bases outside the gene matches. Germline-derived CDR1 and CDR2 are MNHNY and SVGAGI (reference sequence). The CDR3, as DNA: TGTGCCAGCATGGCAGGGGGGAACACTGAAGCTTTCTTT. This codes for CASMAGGNTEAFF.

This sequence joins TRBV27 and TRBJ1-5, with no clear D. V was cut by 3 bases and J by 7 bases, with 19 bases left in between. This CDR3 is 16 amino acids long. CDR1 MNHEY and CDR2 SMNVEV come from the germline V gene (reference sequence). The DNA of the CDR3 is TGTGCCAGCAGTTTCCACCACCCCGTGCGACACCAGCCCCAGCATTTT. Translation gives CASSFHHPVRHQPQHF.

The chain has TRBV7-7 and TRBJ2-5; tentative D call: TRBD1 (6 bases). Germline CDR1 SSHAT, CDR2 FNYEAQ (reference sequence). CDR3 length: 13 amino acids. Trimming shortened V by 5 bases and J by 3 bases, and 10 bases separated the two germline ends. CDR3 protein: CASSANREETQYF. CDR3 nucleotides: TGTGCCAGCAGCGCAAACAGGGAAGAGACCCAGTACTTC. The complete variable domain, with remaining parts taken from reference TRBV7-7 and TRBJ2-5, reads GAGVSQSPRYKVTKRGQDVTLRCDPISSHATLYWYQQALGQGPEFLTYFNYEAQPDKSGLPSDRFSAERPEGSISTLTIQRTEQRDSAMYRCASSANREETQYFGPGTRLLVL.

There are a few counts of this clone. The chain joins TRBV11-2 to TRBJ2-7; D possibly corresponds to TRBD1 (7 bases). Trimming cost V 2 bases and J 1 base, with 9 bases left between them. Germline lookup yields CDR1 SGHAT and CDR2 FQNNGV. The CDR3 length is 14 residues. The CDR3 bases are TGTGCCAGCAGCTTATCAGGGGGGTCCTACGAGCAGTACTTC. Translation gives CASSLSGGSYEQYF.

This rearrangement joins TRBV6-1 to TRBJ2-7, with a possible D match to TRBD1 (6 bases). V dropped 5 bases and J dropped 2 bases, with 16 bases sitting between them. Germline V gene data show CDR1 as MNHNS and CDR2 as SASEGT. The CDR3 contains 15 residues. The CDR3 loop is CASSRATGSPYEQYF. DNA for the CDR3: TGTGCCAGCAGTAGAGCAACAGGGTCCCCCTACGAGCAGTACTTC.

The DNA for the CDR3 is TGCAGCGTTGACCCAGGGAGGTCTGGCTACACCTTC. It is translated as CSVDPGRSGYTF. The chain links TRBV29-1 to TRBJ1-2; D perhaps matches TRBD1 (5 bases). CDR1 is SQVTM, CDR2 ANQGSEA, per germline. Trimming took 3 bases from V and 7 from J, leaving 12 bases between them. The CDR3 runs 12 residues.

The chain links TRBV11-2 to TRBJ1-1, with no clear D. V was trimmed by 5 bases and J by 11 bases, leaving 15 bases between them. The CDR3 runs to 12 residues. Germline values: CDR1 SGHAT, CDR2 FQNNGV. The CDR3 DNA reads TGTGCCAGCAGCCTGGTGGGCTTTTGGGCTTTCTTT. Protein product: CASSLVGFWAFF.

CDR3 sequence: CASSPSGTPSYEQYF. The DNA of the CDR3 is TGTGCCAGCAGCCCGTCCGGGACACCCTCCTACGAGCAGTACTTC. V gene TRBV7-2 combines with J gene TRBJ2-7, with a possible D match to TRBD1 (6 bases). The germline gives CDR1 SGHTA, CDR2 FQGNSA. The CDR3 is 15 amino acids. V lost 5 bases to trimming and J lost 0 bases, with 14 bases between them.

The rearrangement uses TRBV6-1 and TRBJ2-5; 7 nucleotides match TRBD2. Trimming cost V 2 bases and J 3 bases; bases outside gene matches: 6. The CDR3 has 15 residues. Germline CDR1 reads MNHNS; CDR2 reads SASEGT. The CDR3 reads CASSELASGKETQYF. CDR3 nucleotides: TGTGCCAGCAGTGAACTTGCTAGCGGTAAAGAGACCCAGTACTTC.

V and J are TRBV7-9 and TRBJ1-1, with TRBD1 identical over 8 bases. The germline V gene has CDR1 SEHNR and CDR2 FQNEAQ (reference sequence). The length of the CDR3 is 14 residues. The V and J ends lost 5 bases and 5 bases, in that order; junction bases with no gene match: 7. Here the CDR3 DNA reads TGTGCCAGCAGCCCTGACAGGGGTAATACTGAAGCTTTCTTT. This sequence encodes CASSPDRGNTEAFF.

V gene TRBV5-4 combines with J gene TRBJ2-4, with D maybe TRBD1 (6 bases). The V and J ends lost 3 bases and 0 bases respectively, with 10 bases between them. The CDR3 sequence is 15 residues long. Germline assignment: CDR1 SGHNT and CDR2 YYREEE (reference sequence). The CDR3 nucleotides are TGTGCCAGCAGCTCACAGGGCGTAGCCAAAAACATTCAGTACTTC. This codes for CASSSQGVAKNIQYF. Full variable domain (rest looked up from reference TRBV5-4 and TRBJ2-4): ETGVTQSPTHLIKTRGQQVTLRCSSQSGHNTVSWYQQALGQGPQFIFQYYREEENGRGNFPPRFSGLQFPNYSSELNVNALELDDSALYLCASSSQGVAKNIQYFGAGTRLSVL.

The CDR3 coding sequence is TGTGCCTGGAGTGTAAAGGGGGTCAGCCCCTACGAGCAGTACTTC. Its translation is CAWSVKGVSPYEQYF. This chain uses TRBV30 with TRBJ2-7; D possibly corresponds to TRBD1 (6 bases). Germline assignment: CDR1 GTSNPN and CDR2 SVGIG (reference sequence). Trimming removed 0 bases at V and 2 bases at J, with 14 bases between. CDR3 length: 15 amino acids.

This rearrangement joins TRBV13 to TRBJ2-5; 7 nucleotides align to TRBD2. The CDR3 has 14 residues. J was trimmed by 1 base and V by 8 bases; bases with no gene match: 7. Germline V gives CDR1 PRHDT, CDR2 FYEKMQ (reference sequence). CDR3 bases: TGTGCCAGCGCACGGGGAGGGACCCAAGAGACCCAGTACTTC. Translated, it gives CASARGGTQETQYF.